Each of the 22 T cell receptor beta chains below was sequenced from the same sample in a study of T cells in Graves' hyperthyroidism and ophthalmopathy. What was amplified from RNA transcripts were TCR beta CDR3 regions. HTBI primers were employed in a first-round RT-PCR of the TCR CDR3. TCRdb called the multiplex PCR reads again in MiXCR, with one record for every CDR3 protein. Found here are approximately 490,000 distinct CDR3 sequences, approximately 23% of them singletons; the top ten hold about 53%. Material for sequencing was blood. All receptors come from a woman between 70 and 85 years old with Graves' ophthalmopathy.

The chain has TRBV20-1 and TRBJ1-1; the match to TRBD1 covers 11 bases. There are 16 residues in the CDR3. Germline V gene lookup returns CDR1 DFQATT and CDR2 SNEGSKA (reference sequence). V trimming: 6 bases; J trimming: 10 bases; junction bases outside the gene matches: 19. The CDR3 coding sequence is TGCAGTGCCAACCCTTCCGCAGGACAGGGGGCTCGGGTAGCTTTCTTT. Translated, it gives CSANPSAGQGARVAFF.

This chain uses TRBV6-5 with TRBJ1-5; D not resolved. The ends were cut back, 2 bases at V and 2 bases at J, with 7 bases in the middle. Germline V gene data show CDR1 as MNHEY and CDR2 as SVGAGI. The CDR3 has 14 amino acids. The CDR3, as DNA: TGTGCCAGCAGTTACACGACTGGCAATCAGCCCCAGCATTTT. This codes for CASSYTTGNQPQHF.

This CDR3 is CASSMGGFTGELFF. The CDR3 nucleotides read TGTGCCAGTAGTATGGGGGGTTTCACCGGGGAGCTGTTTTTT. The chain combines TRBV19 with TRBJ2-2; a possible D gene is TRBD2 (6 bases). Between the trimmed V and J ends, which lost 3 bases and 4 bases, there was a span of 9 bases. Germline CDR1 reads LNHDA; CDR2 reads SQIVND (reference sequence). The CDR3 has 14 amino acids.

Only a few counts were recorded for this clonotype. The chain links TRBV6-4 to TRBJ1-1, with D tentatively TRBD1 (6 bases). The CDR3 has 13 amino acids. Germline assignment: CDR1 MRHNA and CDR2 SNTAGT. V was pared by 9 bases and J by 1 base, with 12 bases between. The CDR3 region has the DNA TGTGCCAGTAACAGGGAGGCGAACACTGAAGCTTTCTTT. Translating gives CASNREANTEAFF.

V and J are TRBV5-6 and TRBJ2-7, with 7 nucleotides matching TRBD2. The junction had 7 bases not matched to a gene; V was cut back by 4 bases and J by 9 bases. There are 12 residues in the CDR3. CDR1 and CDR2 from the germline V gene are SGHDT and YYEEEE. The CDR3 is CASSLRASGQYF. For the CDR3, the DNA is TGTGCCAGCAGCCTGCGGGCTAGCGGGCAGTACTTC.

This clonotype has ten or more counts. J is TRBJ1-1 and V is TRBV15, with D hard to call. Germline loops: CDR1 LNHNV, CDR2 YYDKDF (reference sequence). V dropped 0 bases and J dropped 9 bases, with 5 bases sitting between them. This CDR3 is built from 11 residues. The CDR3 here is CATSRENKAFF. DNA for the CDR3: TGTGCCACCAGCAGAGAGAACAAAGCTTTCTTT.

This clonotype was detected ten times or more. The rearrangement links TRBV5-1 to TRBJ2-3; D gene ambiguous. CDR1 is SGHRS, CDR2 YFSETQ, per germline. The length of the CDR3 is 14 residues. The V and J ends lost 0 bases and 7 bases respectively, with 12 bases between them. Written as DNA, the CDR3 is TGCGCCAGCAGCTTGGGGGTCGGAGTCTATACGCAGTATTTT. It encodes CASSLGVGVYTQYF.

The chain has TRBV3-1 and TRBJ2-3; 8 bases match TRBD1. The V gene's germline CDR1 is LGHDT and CDR2 YNNKEL (reference sequence). V dropped 8 bases and J dropped 3; count of bases not matched to a gene: 4. This CDR3 has 13 amino acids. DNA for the CDR3: TGTGCCAGCGCCTACAGGGGGACAGATACGCAGTATTTT. This codes for CASAYRGTDTQYF.

V and J are TRBV6-6 and TRBJ1-2; D is undetermined. The length of the CDR3 is 13 residues. Deletions cut 2 bases from V and 4 bases from J, with 8 bases between. The V gene's germline CDR1 is MNHNY and CDR2 SVGAGI (reference sequence). This CDR3 reads CASSYLKRYGYTF. Here the CDR3 DNA reads TGTGCCAGCAGTTACCTCAAGCGCTATGGCTACACCTTC.

The chain recombines TRBV9 with TRBJ1-2; possibly TRBD1 for D (5 bases). CDR1 is SGDLS, CDR2 YYNGEE, per germline. The CDR3 has 16 amino acids. V shed 0 bases and J shed 4 bases, with 16 bases lying between them. CDR3 in DNA: TGTGCCAGCAGCGTAGACCTGGGGACGGCGGGCTATGGCTACACCTTC. The encoded protein is CASSVDLGTAGYGYTF. The full variable domain, rest sourced from reference TRBV9 and TRBJ1-2, is DSGVTQTPKHLITATGQRVTLRCSPRSGDLSVYWYQQSLDQGLQFLIQYYNGEERAKGNILERFSAQQFPDLHSELNLSSLELGDSALYFCASSVDLGTAGYGYTFGSGTRLTVV.

There are many counts of this clonotype. The chain has TRBV30 and TRBJ2-2, with D unclear. With 1 base removed from V and 4 bases from J, the gap between germline ends came to 4 bases. Germline assignment: CDR1 GTSNPN and CDR2 SVGIG (reference sequence). The CDR3 sequence is 12 residues long. CDR3 sequence reads: CAWSGSTGELFF. In DNA form, the CDR3 reads TGTGCCTGGAGTGGTTCCACCGGGGAGCTGTTTTTT.

This clonotype was detected only a few times. This chain connects TRBV28 to TRBJ1-1, with 9 bases that match TRBD1. Trimming cost V 9 bases and J 4 bases; bases outside gene matches: 9. Germline V gene lookup returns CDR1 MDHEN and CDR2 SYDVKM. This CDR3 spans 14 amino acids. This CDR3 reads CASRGTGRGTEAFF. CDR3 DNA sequence: TGTGCCAGTAGGGGGACAGGGAGGGGCACTGAAGCTTTCTTT.

This clonotype was counted between two and nine times. V usage is TRBV15 and J usage is TRBJ1-1; 8 nucleotides line up with TRBD1. V was clipped by 8 bases and J by 1 base; unmatched bases: 0. From germline, CDR1 is LNHNV and CDR2 YYDKDF (reference sequence). This CDR3 region has 12 residues. CDR3 sequence (DNA): TGTGCCACCGGGACAGGGAACACTGAAGCTTTCTTT. Protein product: CATGTGNTEAFF.

This clonotype showed up many times. The chain uses TRBV20-1 and TRBJ2-3; 9 nucleotides match TRBD2. The CDR3 length is 14 residues. The germline gives CDR1 DFQATT, CDR2 SNEGSKA (reference sequence). V trimming: 2 bases; J trimming: 2 bases; junction bases outside the gene matches: 2. This chain's CDR3 is CSARLAGNTDTQYF. In nucleotides, the CDR3 is TGCAGTGCTAGACTAGCGGGAAACACAGATACGCAGTATTTT.

This clonotype was picked up many times. The chain carries TRBV11-2 and TRBJ2-5; the match to TRBD2 covers 12 bases. Germline V gives CDR1 SGHAT, CDR2 FQNNGV. This CDR3 contains 16 residues. V dropped 0 bases and J dropped 1; count of bases not matched to a gene: 0. The CDR3 reads CASSLELAGGQETQYF. The DNA of the CDR3 is TGTGCCAGCAGCTTAGAACTAGCGGGGGGCCAAGAGACCCAGTACTTC.

The chain joins TRBV19 to TRBJ1-5; D is ambiguous. Trimming removed 0 bases from V and 3 bases from J, with 9 bases in between. The germline CDR1 and CDR2 sequences are LNHDA and SQIVND (reference sequence). The CDR3 consists of 15 residues. CDR3 sequence reads: CASSIEKRPNQPQHF. CDR3 coding DNA: TGTGCCAGTAGTATAGAAAAGAGGCCCAATCAGCCCCAGCATTTT.

The V call is TRBV3-1, the J call TRBJ2-1, with TRBD2 identical over 12 bases. V shed 1 base and J 14 bases; nucleotides not matched to a gene: 9. This CDR3 contains 15 residues. In germline, CDR1 is LGHDT, CDR2 YNNKEL (reference sequence). CDR3 DNA sequence: TGTGCCAGCAGCCAAGTTCTAGCGGGGGGGGCTTCTAAGTTCTTC. The encoded protein is CASSQVLAGGASKFF.

The chain couples TRBV28 to TRBJ2-7; D is uncertain. Per germline, CDR1 MDHEN and CDR2 SYDVKM. The ends were cut back, 3 bases at V and 5 bases at J, with 8 bases in the middle. This CDR3 spans 12 amino acids. CDR3: CASSFRLNEQYF. Written as DNA, the CDR3 is TGTGCCAGCAGTTTCCGGCTGAACGAGCAGTACTTC.

The V gene is TRBV5-1, the J gene TRBJ1-1; D is ambiguous. V was shortened by 0 bases and J by 1 base, with 10 bases between the two germline ends. The CDR3 has 15 residues. CDR1 and CDR2 from the germline V gene are SGHRS and YFSETQ. CDR3 DNA sequence: TGCGCCAGCAGCTTGGGGCAGGCCAAGAACACTGAAGCTTTCTTT. It yields the protein CASSLGQAKNTEAFF.

V gene TRBV12-3 or TRBV12-4 combines with J gene TRBJ2-7; D is undetermined. Trimming stripped 5 bases from V and 4 bases from J, with 15 bases between. The CDR3 is 14 amino acids. DNA of the CDR3: TGTGCCAGCAGTCCCCGGCGTAGGCAATACGAGCAGTACTTC. This gives the protein CASSPRRRQYEQYF.

This clonotype was counted a few times. CDR3 bases: TGTGCCAGCAGAAACGGAGGGCCTCAAGAGACCCAGTACTTC. It translates to CASRNGGPQETQYF. The J gene is TRBJ2-5, the V gene TRBV6-1; D possibly corresponds to TRBD2 (6 bases). Germline CDR1 and CDR2: MNHNS and SASEGT. Trimming cost V 6 bases and J 2 bases, with 13 bases left between them. The CDR3 is made up of 14 amino acids.

The chain recombines TRBV7-2 with TRBJ2-7; D perhaps matches TRBD1 (6 bases). This CDR3 region has 17 residues. The ends were cut back, 5 bases at V and 0 bases at J, with 20 bases in the middle. Germline CDR1 and CDR2: SGHTA and FQGNSA. The CDR3 reads CASSLLPGALSSYEQYF. The DNA for the CDR3 is TGTGCCAGCAGCCTTCTGCCAGGGGCCCTTTCCTCCTACGAGCAGTACTTC. Full variable domain (missing parts from reference TRBV7-2 and TRBJ2-7): GAGVSQSPSNKVTEKGKDVELRCDPISGHTALYWYRQSLGQGLEFLIYFQGNSAPDKSGLPSDRFSAERTGGSVSTLTIQRTQQEDSAVYLCASSLLPGALSSYEQYFGPGTRLTVT.